This T cell receptor beta chain is drawn from a study of blood T cell repertoires in COVID-19. In the study overall: Specimens from acute and convalescent COVID-19 originated in the United States, Italy and Spain. T cells, B-cell-depleted T cells, or PBMCs provided the cDNA or gDNA that served as material.

The CDR3 is made up of 13 amino acids. Germline loops: CDR1 SNHLY, CDR2 FYNNEI. Trimming cost V 5 bases and J 5 bases, with 12 bases left between them. Per the original data handling: Cell counts per sample came from amplifying reference gene primers. Only in-frame clones appear in the TCRdb table, and some are missing; sequencing was by immunoSEQ multiplex PCR. The D gene and trimming were derived from the DNA, and the V and J assignments and clone size from that table. The data hold roughly 98,000 clones, with about 81% observed a single time. This rearrangement joins TRBV2 to TRBJ2-5; perhaps TRBD1 as D (6 bases). Material: peripheral blood. This receptor was taken from a human donor in a cohort sampled during active COVID-19. The CDR3 DNA reads TGTGCCAGCAGTCCCACAGGGTTTGAGACCCAGTACTTC. Translated, it gives CASSPTGFETQYF.